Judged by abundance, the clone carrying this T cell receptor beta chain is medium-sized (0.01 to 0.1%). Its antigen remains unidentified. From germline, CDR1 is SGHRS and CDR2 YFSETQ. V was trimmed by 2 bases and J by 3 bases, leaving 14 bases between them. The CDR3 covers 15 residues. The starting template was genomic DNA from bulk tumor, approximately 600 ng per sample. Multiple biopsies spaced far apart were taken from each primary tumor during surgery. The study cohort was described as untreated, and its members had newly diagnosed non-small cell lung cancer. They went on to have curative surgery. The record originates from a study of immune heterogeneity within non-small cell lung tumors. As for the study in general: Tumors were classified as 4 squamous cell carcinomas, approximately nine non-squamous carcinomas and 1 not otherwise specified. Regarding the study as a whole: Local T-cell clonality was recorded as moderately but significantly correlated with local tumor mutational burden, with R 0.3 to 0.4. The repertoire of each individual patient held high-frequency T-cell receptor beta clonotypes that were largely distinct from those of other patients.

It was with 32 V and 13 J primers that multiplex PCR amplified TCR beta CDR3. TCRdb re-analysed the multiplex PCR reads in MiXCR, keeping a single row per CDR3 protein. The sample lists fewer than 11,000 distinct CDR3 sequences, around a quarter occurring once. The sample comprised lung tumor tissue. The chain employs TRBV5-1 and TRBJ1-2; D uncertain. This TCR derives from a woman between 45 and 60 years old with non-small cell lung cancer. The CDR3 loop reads CASSFMEGPHYGYTF. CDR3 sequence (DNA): TGCGCCAGCAGCTTTATGGAGGGTCCTCACTATGGCTACACCTTC.